These 3 T cell receptor beta chains were sequenced from one sample in a study of shared clonotypes between healthy human individuals. The assay was immunoSEQ multiplex PCR, and TCRdb's table has in-frame clones only and misses some. The repertoire has roughly 2 million clones, 90% to 95% of them found once; the top ten carry 0.13%. Sequencing was done on a sample of naive CD4+ T cells sorted from blood. Stated subset: CD45RA+ positively selected. These TCRs come from a man aged 18 to 30 in good health.

This clone was counted a single time. The chain carries TRBV7-2 and TRBJ1-2, with 9 bases that match TRBD1. This CDR3 is built from 15 residues. Unmatched junction bases numbered 5, after V lost 2 bases and J lost 4 bases. Germline assignment: CDR1 SGHTA and CDR2 FQGNSA. CDR3 coding DNA: TGTGCCAGCAGCTTAAGAGACAGGGGGGCCTATGGCTACACCTTC. It translates to CASSLRDRGAYGYTF.

The chain is built from TRBV4-1 and TRBJ2-2, with D perhaps matching TRBD2 (7 bases). V lost 0 bases, J lost 4 bases, and 15 bases lay in between. The CDR3 consists of 17 residues. Germline CDR1 is MGHRA and CDR2 is YSYEKL. CDR3: CASSQEGAGAITGELFF. The CDR3 nucleotides are TGCGCCAGCAGCCAAGAAGGGGCGGGGGCGATCACCGGGGAGCTGTTTTTT.

The CDR3 sequence is CAIRDGTAAKQYF. Written as DNA, the CDR3 is TGTGCCATCAGGGACGGGACAGCGGCCAAGCAGTACTTC. The chain carries TRBV10-3 and TRBJ2-7, with 7 positions matching TRBD1. The CDR3 has 13 residues. V lost 6 bases, J lost 8 bases, and 10 bases stayed unmatched. The germline gives CDR1 ENHRY, CDR2 SYGVKD.